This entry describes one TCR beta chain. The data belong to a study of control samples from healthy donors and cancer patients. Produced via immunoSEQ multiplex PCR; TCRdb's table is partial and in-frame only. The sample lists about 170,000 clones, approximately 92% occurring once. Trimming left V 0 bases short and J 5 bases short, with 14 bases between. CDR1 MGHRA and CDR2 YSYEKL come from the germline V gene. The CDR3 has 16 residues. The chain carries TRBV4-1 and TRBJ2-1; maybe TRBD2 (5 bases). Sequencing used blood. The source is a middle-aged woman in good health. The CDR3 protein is CASSQDRSSYNNEQFF. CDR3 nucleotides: TGCGCCAGCAGCCAAGATCGGTCTAGCTACAACAATGAGCAGTTCTTC.